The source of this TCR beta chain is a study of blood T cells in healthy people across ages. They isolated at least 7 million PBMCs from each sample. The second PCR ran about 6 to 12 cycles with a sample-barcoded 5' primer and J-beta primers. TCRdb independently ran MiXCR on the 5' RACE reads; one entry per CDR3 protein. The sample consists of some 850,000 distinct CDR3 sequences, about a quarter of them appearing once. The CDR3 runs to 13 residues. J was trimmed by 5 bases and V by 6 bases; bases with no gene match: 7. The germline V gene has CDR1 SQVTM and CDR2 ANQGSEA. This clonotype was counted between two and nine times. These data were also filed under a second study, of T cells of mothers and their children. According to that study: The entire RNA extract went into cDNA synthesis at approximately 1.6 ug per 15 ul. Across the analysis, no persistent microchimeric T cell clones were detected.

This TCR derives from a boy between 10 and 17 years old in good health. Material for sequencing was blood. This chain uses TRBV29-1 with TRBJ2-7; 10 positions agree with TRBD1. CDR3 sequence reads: CSVVGQGNNEQYF. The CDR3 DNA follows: TGCAGCGTGGTGGGACAGGGGAACAACGAGCAGTACTTC.